This TCR beta chain was recorded in a study of graft-versus-host responses after intestinal transplantation. The germline V gene encodes CDR1 MNHEY and CDR2 SVGAGI. The ends were cut back, 2 bases at V and 1 base at J, with 12 bases in the middle. This CDR3 contains 15 residues. Sequencing was performed with immunoSEQ multiplex PCR; in TCRdb, only in-frame clones are kept and a portion is missing. The top ten clones hold 0.62% of a sample with 50,000 to 55,000 clones, around 92% of them seen once. This clone was observed a handful of times. Antigen unknown. The source was unstimulated CD4+ T cells sorted from spleen or lymph node cells, collected before transplant. The receptor was isolated from a human donor who was the organ donor for an intestinal transplant. This rearrangement joins TRBV6-5 to TRBJ2-7, with TRBD1 as a possible D gene (6 bases). CDR3 nucleotide sequence: TGTGCCAGCAGTTACGACGCAGGGGTGTCCTACGAGCAGTACTTC. It encodes CASSYDAGVSYEQYF.